This is a list of T cell receptor beta chains from one sample in a study of blood T cell repertoires in COVID-19. Here immunoSEQ multiplex PCR was the method, and the copy in TCRdb shows in-frame clones only, minus some. The sample has under 130,000 clones, about three quarters seen once; the top ten hold 15% to 20%. Material for sequencing was peripheral blood. These receptors were taken from a woman between 65 and 79 years old with acute or convalescent COVID-19. Each CDR3 is given with its conserved first and last residue. D genes are given only for firm matches. Expanded clones get a size class; other rows say once, few or many, or leave the size out.

D: .; J: TRBJ1-4; length: 14; V: TRBV6-1; size: .; CDR3: CASSEGGKGEKLFF; DNA: TGTGCCAGCAGTGAAGGAGGGAAGGGTGAAAAACTGTTTTTT
D: TRBD1; J: TRBJ1-5; length: 16; V: TRBV18; size: few; CDR3: CASSSSLQGIGQPQHF; DNA: TGTGCCAGCTCGTCCTCCTTACAGGGGATTGGGCAGCCCCAGCATTTT
D: .; J: TRBJ1-1; length: 14; V: TRBV3-1/TRBV3-2; size: .; CDR3: CASSQDDLNTEAFF; DNA: TGTGCCAGCAGCCAAGATGACTTGAACACTGAAGCTTTCTTT
D: .; J: TRBJ1-6; length: 16; V: TRBV3-1/TRBV3-2; size: few; CDR3: CASSLRPGLVRSPLHF; DNA: TGTGCCAGCAGCCTAAGACCGGGACTGGTGAGATCACCCCTCCACTTT
D: TRBD1; J: TRBJ1-5; length: 15; V: TRBV28; size: once; CDR3: CASSGQVTGNQPQHF; DNA: TGTGCCAGCAGTGGACAGGTAACGGGCAATCAGCCCCAGCATTTT
D: .; J: TRBJ1-5; length: 13; V: TRBV29-1; size: .; CDR3: CSVARTADQPQHF; DNA: TGCAGCGTCGCTCGGACAGCCGATCAGCCCCAGCATTTT
D: .; J: TRBJ2-4; length: 11; V: TRBV30; size: .; CDR3: CAWGPRNIQYF; DNA: TGTGCCTGGGGACCTCGAAACATTCAGTACTTC
D: .; J: TRBJ2-3; length: 15; V: TRBV24-1; size: few; CDR3: CATSDTPDNTDTQYF; DNA: TGTGCCACCAGTGATACCCCTGACAACACAGATACGCAGTATTTT
D: .; J: TRBJ1-1; length: 11; V: TRBV6-5; size: .; CDR3: CASRGYTEAFF; DNA: TGTGCCAGTAGGGGTTACACTGAAGCTTTCTTT
D: TRBD2; J: TRBJ2-1; length: 16; V: TRBV7-8; size: .; CDR3: CASSLVLGTSGAEQFF; DNA: TGTGCCAGCAGCTTAGTCTTGGGGACTAGCGGGGCTGAGCAGTTCTTC
D: TRBD1; J: TRBJ1-4; length: 14; V: TRBV3-1/TRBV3-2; size: .; CDR3: CASSDRGPNEKLFF; DNA: TGTGCCAGCAGCGACAGGGGCCCAAATGAAAAACTGTTTTTT
D: TRBD1; J: TRBJ2-3; length: 17; V: TRBV7-8; size: .; CDR3: CASSSTGQGFSTDTQYF; DNA: TGTGCCAGCAGCTCCACCGGACAGGGATTTAGCACAGATACGCAGTATTTT
D: .; J: TRBJ2-7; length: 17; V: TRBV5-6; size: once; CDR3: CASSFRSRTPSSYEQYF; DNA: TGTGCCAGCAGCTTCAGATCCAGGACACCGAGCTCCTACGAGCAGTACTTC
D: .; J: TRBJ1-4; length: 15; V: TRBV28; size: .; CDR3: CASGQEASTNEKLFF; DNA: TGTGCCAGCGGGCAAGAAGCTTCAACTAATGAAAAACTGTTTTTT